A selection of T cell receptor beta chains follows, all from one sample in a study of cytomegalovirus exposure and HLA in healthy donors. Clones were read by immunoSEQ multiplex PCR, and TCRdb kept only the in-frame ones, dropping some. Of 130,000 to 150,000 clones in the sample, 76% were seen once. The sequencing input was PBMCs. The receptors were sampled from a man between 18 and 29 years old in good health and CMV-seronegative. Both conserved end residues are trimmed from each CDR3. For some rows the clone size is stated as once, few or many, or as a class when expanded; others skip it.

abundance: .
v_gene: TRBV6-5
j_gene: TRBJ1-1
CDR3aa: ASSFDGTEDTEAF

abundance: .
v_gene: TRBV5-6
j_gene: TRBJ2-1
CDR3aa: ASSLFGGGYNEQF

abundance: .
v_gene: TRBV30
j_gene: TRBJ2-1
CDR3aa: AWNRTPYNEQF

abundance: .
v_gene: TRBV7-9
j_gene: TRBJ1-3
CDR3aa: ASSAKGQTSGNTIY

abundance: .
v_gene: TRBV6-5
j_gene: TRBJ2-1
CDR3aa: ASSYADRVNEQF

abundance: .
v_gene: TRBV18
j_gene: TRBJ2-1
CDR3aa: ASSPRTPGQYNEQF

abundance: .
v_gene: TRBV19
j_gene: TRBJ1-2
CDR3aa: ASSIEGLAHGYT

abundance: .
v_gene: TRBV5-1
j_gene: TRBJ1-3
CDR3aa: ASSPAARGSSGNTIY

abundance: .
v_gene: TRBV6-1
j_gene: TRBJ2-3
CDR3aa: ASRDYVTDTQY

abundance: .
v_gene: TRBV18
j_gene: TRBJ1-5
CDR3aa: ASSPDRAGQPQH

abundance: .
v_gene: TRBV11-2
j_gene: TRBJ2-5
CDR3aa: ASSTQGLDWETQY

abundance: .
v_gene: TRBV19
j_gene: TRBJ1-5
CDR3aa: ASSKGFGEQPQH

abundance: few
v_gene: TRBV9
j_gene: TRBJ2-1
CDR3aa: ASSLLAGAPSEQF

abundance: .
v_gene: TRBV7-2
j_gene: TRBJ1-1
CDR3aa: ASSPQGYTEAF